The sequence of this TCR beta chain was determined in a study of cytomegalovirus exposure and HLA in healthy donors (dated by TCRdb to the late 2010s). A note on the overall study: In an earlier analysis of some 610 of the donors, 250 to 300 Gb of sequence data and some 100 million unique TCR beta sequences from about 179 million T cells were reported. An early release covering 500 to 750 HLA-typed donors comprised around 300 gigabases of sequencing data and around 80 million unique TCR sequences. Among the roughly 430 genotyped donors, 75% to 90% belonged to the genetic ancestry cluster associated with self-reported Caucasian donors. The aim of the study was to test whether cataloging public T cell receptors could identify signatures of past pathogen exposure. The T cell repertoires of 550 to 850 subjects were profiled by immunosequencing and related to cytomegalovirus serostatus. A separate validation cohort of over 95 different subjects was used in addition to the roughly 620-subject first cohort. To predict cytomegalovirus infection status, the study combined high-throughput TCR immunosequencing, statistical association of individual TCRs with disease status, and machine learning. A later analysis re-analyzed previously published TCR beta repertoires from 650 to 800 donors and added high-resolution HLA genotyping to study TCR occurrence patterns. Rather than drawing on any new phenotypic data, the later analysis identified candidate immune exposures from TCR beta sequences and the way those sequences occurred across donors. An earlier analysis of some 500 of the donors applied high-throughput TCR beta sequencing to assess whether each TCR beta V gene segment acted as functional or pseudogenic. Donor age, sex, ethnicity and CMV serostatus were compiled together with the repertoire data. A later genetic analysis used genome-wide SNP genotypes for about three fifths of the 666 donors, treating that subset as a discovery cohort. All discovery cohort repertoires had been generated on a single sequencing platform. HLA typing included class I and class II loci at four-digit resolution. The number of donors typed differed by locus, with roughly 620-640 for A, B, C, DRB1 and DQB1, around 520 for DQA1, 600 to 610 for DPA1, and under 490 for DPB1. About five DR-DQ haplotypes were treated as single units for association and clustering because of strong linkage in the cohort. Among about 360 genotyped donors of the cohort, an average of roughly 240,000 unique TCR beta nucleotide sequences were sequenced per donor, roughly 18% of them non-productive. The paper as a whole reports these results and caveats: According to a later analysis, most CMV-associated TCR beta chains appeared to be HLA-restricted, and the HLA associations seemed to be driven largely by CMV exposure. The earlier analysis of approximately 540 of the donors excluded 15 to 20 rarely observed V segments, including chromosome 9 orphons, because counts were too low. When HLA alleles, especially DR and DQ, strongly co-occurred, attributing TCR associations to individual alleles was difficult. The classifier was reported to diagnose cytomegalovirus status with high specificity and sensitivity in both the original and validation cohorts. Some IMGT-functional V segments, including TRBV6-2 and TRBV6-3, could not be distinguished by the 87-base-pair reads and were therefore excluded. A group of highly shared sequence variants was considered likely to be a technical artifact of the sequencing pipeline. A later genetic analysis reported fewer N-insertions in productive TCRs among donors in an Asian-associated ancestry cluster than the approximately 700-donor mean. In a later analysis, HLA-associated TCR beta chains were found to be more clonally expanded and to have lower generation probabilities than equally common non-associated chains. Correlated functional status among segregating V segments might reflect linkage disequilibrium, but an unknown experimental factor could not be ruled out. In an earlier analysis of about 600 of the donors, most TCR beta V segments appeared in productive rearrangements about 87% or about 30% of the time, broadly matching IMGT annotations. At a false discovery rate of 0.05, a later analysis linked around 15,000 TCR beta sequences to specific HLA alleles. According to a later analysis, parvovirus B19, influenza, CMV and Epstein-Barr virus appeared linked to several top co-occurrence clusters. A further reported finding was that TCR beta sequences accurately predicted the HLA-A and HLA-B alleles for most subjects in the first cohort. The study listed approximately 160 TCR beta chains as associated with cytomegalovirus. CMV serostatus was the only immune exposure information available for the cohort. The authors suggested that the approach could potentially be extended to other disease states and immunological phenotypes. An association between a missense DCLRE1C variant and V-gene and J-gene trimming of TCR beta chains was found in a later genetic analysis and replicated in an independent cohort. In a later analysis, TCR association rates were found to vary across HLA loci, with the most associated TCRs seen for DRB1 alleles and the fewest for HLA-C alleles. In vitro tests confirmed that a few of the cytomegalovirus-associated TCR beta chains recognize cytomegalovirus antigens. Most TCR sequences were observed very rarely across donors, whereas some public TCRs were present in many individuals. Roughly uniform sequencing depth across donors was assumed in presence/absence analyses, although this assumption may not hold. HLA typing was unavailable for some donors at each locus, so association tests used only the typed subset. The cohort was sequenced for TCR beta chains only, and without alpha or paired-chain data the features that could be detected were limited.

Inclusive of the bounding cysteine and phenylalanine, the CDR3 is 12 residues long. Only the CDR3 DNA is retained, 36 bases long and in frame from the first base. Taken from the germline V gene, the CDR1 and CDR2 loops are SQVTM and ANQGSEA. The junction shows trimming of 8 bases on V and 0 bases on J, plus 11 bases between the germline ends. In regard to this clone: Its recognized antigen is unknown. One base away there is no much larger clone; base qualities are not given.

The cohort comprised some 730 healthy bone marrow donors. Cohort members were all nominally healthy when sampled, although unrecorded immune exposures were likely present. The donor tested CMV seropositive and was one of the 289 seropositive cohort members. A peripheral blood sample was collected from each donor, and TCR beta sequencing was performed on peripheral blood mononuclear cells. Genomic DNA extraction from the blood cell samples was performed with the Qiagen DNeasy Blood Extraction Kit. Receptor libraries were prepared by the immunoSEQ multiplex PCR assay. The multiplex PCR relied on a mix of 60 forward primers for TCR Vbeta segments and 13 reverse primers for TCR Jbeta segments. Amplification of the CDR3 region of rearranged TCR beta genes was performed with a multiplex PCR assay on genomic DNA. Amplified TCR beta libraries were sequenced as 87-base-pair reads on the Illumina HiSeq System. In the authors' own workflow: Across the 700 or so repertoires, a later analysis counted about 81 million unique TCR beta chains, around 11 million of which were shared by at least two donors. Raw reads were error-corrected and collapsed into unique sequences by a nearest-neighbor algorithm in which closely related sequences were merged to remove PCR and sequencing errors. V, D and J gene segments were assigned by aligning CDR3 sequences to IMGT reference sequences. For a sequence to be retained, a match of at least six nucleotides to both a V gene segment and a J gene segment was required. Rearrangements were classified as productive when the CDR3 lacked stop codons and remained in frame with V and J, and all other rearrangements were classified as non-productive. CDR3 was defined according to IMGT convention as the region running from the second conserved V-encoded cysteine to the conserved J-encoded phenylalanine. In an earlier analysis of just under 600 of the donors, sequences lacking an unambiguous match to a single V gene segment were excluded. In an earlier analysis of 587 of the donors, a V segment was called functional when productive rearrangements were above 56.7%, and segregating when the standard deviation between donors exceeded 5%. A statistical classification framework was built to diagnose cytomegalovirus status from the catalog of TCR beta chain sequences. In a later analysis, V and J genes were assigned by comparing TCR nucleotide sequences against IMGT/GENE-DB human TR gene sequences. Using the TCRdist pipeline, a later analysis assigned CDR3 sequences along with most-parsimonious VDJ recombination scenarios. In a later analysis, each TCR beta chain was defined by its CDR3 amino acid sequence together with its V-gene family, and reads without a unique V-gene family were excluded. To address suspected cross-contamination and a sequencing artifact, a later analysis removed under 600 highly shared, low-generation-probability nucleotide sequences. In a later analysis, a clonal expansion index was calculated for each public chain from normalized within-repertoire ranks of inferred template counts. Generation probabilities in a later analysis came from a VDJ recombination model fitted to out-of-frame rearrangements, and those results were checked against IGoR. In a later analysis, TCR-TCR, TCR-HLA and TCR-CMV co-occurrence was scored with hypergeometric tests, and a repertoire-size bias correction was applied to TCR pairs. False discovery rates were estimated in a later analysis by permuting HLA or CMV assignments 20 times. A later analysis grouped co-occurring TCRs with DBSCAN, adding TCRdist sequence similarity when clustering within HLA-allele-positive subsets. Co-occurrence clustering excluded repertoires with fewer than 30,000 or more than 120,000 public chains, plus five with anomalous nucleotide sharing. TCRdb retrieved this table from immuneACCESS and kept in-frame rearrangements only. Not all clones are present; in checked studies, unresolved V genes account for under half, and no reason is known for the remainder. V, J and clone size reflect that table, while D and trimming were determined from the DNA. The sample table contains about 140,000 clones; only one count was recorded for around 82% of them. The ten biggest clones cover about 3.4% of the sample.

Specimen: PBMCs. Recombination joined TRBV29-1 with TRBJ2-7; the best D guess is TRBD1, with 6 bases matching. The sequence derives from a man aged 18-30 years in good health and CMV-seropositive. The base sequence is TGCAGCTGCCGGGACAACTCCTACGAGCAGTACTTC. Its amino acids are CSCRDNSYEQYF.